A selection of T cell receptor beta chains follows, all from one sample in a study of blood T cell repertoires in COVID-19. TCRdb's table, derived via immunoSEQ multiplex PCR, lists solely in-frame clones and lacks some. The table has more than 200,000 clones, about nine tenths seen once. Sequenced: peripheral blood. The receptors originated from a woman aged 25 to 45 with COVID-19, enrolled during active disease. The CDR3 runs from the conserved cysteine through the conserved F or W. The order of the fields is clone size, V gene, J gene, D gene, CDR3 protein, CDR3 DNA. A D gene is named only where the DNA matches it firmly. Expanded clones are given a class, and other clones once, few, many or no size at all.

.	TRBV5-6	TRBJ2-1	TRBD2	CASSLSSGAYNEQFF	TGTGCCAGCAGCTTGTCGAGCGGGGCTTACAATGAGCAGTTCTTC
.	TRBV7-2	TRBJ2-5	.	CASRSYQETQYF	TGTGCCAGCAGATCCTACCAAGAGACCCAGTACTTC
.	TRBV19	TRBJ1-1	TRBD1	CASSPGDRNTEAFF	TGTGCCAGTAGTCCGGGGGACAGGAACACTGAAGCTTTCTTT
.	TRBV10-3	TRBJ2-3	TRBD1	CAIRFRGLGTDTQYF	TGTGCCATCAGGTTTAGGGGGCTGGGCACAGATACGCAGTATTTT
.	TRBV6-5	TRBJ1-1	.	CASSYGQLNTEAFF	TGTGCCAGCAGTTACGGACAGCTGAACACTGAAGCTTTCTTT
.	TRBV4-3	TRBJ1-2	.	CASSQETVRGYTF	TGCGCCAGCAGCCAAGAGACGGTGCGGGGCTACACCTTC
once	TRBV5-1	TRBJ2-1	TRBD1	CASSLEATGWGVEQFF	TGCGCCAGCAGCTTGGAAGCGACAGGGTGGGGTGTGGAGCAGTTCTTC
.	TRBV7-2	TRBJ2-7	.	CASSFDRSSYEQYF	TGTGCCAGCAGCTTCGACAGGTCCTCCTACGAGCAGTACTTC
.	TRBV19	TRBJ1-1	.	CASSILGGLNTEAFF	TGTGCCAGTAGTATTTTGGGGGGACTGAACACTGAAGCTTTCTTT
.	TRBV28	TRBJ2-1	TRBD1	CASSWDRGPFVEQFF	TGTGCCAGCAGTTGGGACAGGGGTCCTTTTGTGGAGCAGTTCTTC
.	TRBV4-2	TRBJ1-5	.	CASSQDRRVTQPQHF	TGTGCCAGCAGCCAAGATCGCAGGGTAACTCAGCCCCAGCATTTT
.	TRBV5-1	TRBJ1-2	.	CASSLGLTGSTVGYTF	TGCGCCAGCAGCTTGGGATTGACAGGCTCGACCGTCGGCTACACCTTC
.	TRBV5-6	TRBJ1-6	.	CASRSGNQRNSPLHF	TGTGCCAGCAGATCAGGGAACCAAAGGAATTCACCCCTCCACTTT
.	TRBV11-2	TRBJ2-5	TRBD1	CASSIGQGGETQYF	TGTGCCAGCAGCATAGGACAGGGCGGTGAGACCCAGTACTTC
once	TRBV4-2	TRBJ2-5	.	CASRGLDQGGTQYF	TGTGCCAGCAGAGGTTTGGACCAAGGGGGGACCCAGTACTTC
.	TRBV16	TRBJ1-3	.	CASSAIPQGPTSGNTIYF	TGTGCCAGCAGCGCCATCCCTCAGGGGCCCACCTCTGGAAACACCATATATTTT
.	TRBV4-3	TRBJ1-2	TRBD1	CASSQVQTGKKYGYTF	TGCGCCAGCAGCCAAGTCCAGACAGGGAAGAAGTATGGCTACACCTTC
once	TRBV4-1	TRBJ1-4	TRBD1	CASSRSRDREKKLFF	TGCGCCAGCAGCCGATCCCGGGACAGGGAAAAAAAACTGTTTTTT
few	TRBV10-1	TRBJ2-5	.	CASSDIADQETQYF	TGCGCCAGCAGTGATATCGCAGACCAAGAGACCCAGTACTTC
.	TRBV28	TRBJ2-7	.	CASSTTDSYEQYF	TGTGCCAGCAGCACGACAGATTCCTACGAGCAGTACTTC
.	TRBV28	TRBJ2-1	.	CASSFMGVLGDEQFF	TGTGCCAGCAGTTTTATGGGTGTTCTGGGCGATGAGCAGTTCTTC
.	TRBV6-5	TRBJ1-2	TRBD1	CASSYTGTGDYGYTF	TGTGCCAGCAGTTACACCGGGACAGGGGACTATGGCTACACCTTC
once	TRBV7-9	TRBJ1-5	.	CASSLSQGNQPQHF	TGTGCCAGCAGCTTATCCCAGGGCAATCAGCCCCAGCATTTT
.	TRBV11-3	TRBJ1-4	TRBD1	CASSFGQGREKLFF	TGTGCCAGCAGCTTCGGACAGGGACGTGAAAAACTGTTTTTT
.	TRBV6-5	TRBJ2-3	TRBD1	CASSSSGGDTDTQYF	TGTGCCAGCAGTTCGTCAGGGGGTGACACAGATACGCAGTATTTT
.	TRBV7-4	TRBJ2-2	.	CASSLATGGQVPGELFF	TGTGCCAGCAGCTTAGCAACCGGGGGGCAGGTTCCCGGGGAGCTGTTTTTT
.	TRBV11-3	TRBJ2-3	TRBD2	CASSSWTGTSGSGTDTQYF	TGTGCCAGCAGCTCGTGGACCGGGACTAGCGGTAGTGGGACAGATACGCAGTATTTT
.	TRBV11-2	TRBJ2-3	TRBD2	CASSLVAGGVSTDTQYF	TGTGCCAGCAGCTTAGTAGCGGGGGGTGTTAGCACAGATACGCAGTATTTT
.	TRBV28	TRBJ1-2	TRBD1	CASSFRTTGDYGYTF	TGTGCCAGCAGTTTCCGGACCACAGGGGACTATGGCTACACCTTC
once	TRBV6-2/TRBV6-3	TRBJ1-4	.	CASSIAVEKLFF	TGTGCCAGCAGCATAGCAGTTGAAAAACTGTTTTTT
.	TRBV6-4	TRBJ2-2	TRBD1	CASSIGQGAPGELFF	TGTGCCAGCAGTATTGGACAGGGGGCGCCCGGGGAGCTGTTTTTT
.	TRBV15	TRBJ2-1	.	CATSRDNYNEQFF	TGTGCCACCAGCAGAGACAACTACAATGAGCAGTTCTTC
.	TRBV6-5	TRBJ2-1	.	CASRADSYNEQFF	TGTGCCAGCAGGGCGGACAGTTACAATGAGCAGTTCTTC
once	TRBV5-1	TRBJ1-2	TRBD1	CASKGQGASGYTF	TGCGCCAGCAAGGGACAGGGGGCAAGTGGCTACACCTTC
once	TRBV15	TRBJ1-1	.	CATSRFTVNTEAFF	TGTGCCACCAGCAGATTTACAGTGAACACTGAAGCTTTCTTT
.	TRBV5-4	TRBJ2-3	TRBD1	CASSSPGQVEQYF	TGTGCCAGCAGCTCACCGGGACAGGTAGAGCAGTATTTT
.	TRBV5-4	TRBJ2-5	TRBD2	CASSFGLAGGHQETQYF	TGTGCCAGCAGCTTTGGGCTAGCGGGGGGGCACCAAGAGACCCAGTACTTC
.	TRBV7-2	TRBJ2-1	TRBD1	CASSDRGPGEQFF	TGTGCCAGCAGCGACAGGGGCCCAGGGGAGCAGTTCTTC
.	TRBV4-1	TRBJ1-6	.	CASSQVGGSPLHF	TGCGCCAGCAGCCAAGTCGGGGGTTCACCCCTCCACTTT
.	TRBV7-2	TRBJ2-7	.	CASSFWGRFSSYEQYF	TGTGCCAGCAGCTTCTGGGGGCGTTTCTCCTCCTACGAGCAGTACTTC
.	TRBV9	TRBJ2-4	.	CASSVAQENIQYF	TGTGCCAGCAGCGTAGCCCAGGAAAACATTCAGTACTTC
once	TRBV5-8	TRBJ1-2	.	CASSLGGELGGYTF	TGTGCCAGCAGCTTGGGCGGGGAGTTGGGTGGCTACACCTTC
.	TRBV28	TRBJ2-2	TRBD2	CASTAGWARGVATNTGELFF	TGTGCCAGCACCGCCGGGTGGGCGCGGGGGGTTGCAACGAACACCGGGGAGCTGTTTTTT
.	TRBV19	TRBJ1-5	TRBD1	CASSYLQGALSNQPQHF	TGTGCCAGTAGTTATCTACAGGGGGCACTTAGCAATCAGCCCCAGCATTTT
.	TRBV9	TRBJ1-2	.	CASSVGRSSYGYTF	TGTGCCAGCAGCGTAGGAAGATCCAGCTATGGCTACACCTTC
.	TRBV4-3	TRBJ1-2	TRBD1	CASSQDPNDRVGGYTF	TGCGCCAGCAGCCAAGATCCAAACGACAGGGTCGGTGGCTACACCTTC